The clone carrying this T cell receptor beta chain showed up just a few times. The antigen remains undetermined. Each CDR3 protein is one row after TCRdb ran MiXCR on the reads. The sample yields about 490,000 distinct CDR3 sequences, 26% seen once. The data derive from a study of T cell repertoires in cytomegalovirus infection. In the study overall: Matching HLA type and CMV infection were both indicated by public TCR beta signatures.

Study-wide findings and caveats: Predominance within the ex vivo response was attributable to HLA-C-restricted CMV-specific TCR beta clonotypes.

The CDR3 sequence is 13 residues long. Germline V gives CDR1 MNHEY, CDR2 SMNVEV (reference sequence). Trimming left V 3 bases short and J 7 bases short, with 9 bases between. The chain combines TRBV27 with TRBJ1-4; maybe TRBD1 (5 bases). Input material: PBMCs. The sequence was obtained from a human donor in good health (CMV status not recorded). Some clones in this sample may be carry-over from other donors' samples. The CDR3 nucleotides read TGTGCCAGCAGTTTCCCCGGGGGTGAAAAACTGTTTTTT. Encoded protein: CASSFPGGEKLFF.